Shown below are 32 T cell receptor beta chains from a single sample sequenced in a study of cytomegalovirus exposure and HLA in healthy donors. Using immunoSEQ multiplex PCR, the repertoire was profiled, and TCRdb retains in-frame clones only, with some absent. The table records roughly 330,000 clones, around 87% of them present only once. The sequencing input was PBMCs. The receptor source for this set is a woman aged 25 to 39 in good health and CMV-seropositive.

The chain carries TRBV28 and TRBJ2-4, with D possibly matching TRBD1 (6 bases). This CDR3 has 16 residues. Between the trimmed V and J ends, which lost 1 base and 4 bases, there was a span of 14 bases. CDR1 and CDR2 (germline): MDHEN, SYDVKM. CDR3: CASSLSTGALKNIQYF. DNA for the CDR3: TGTGCCAGCAGTTTATCGACAGGAGCCCTGAAAAACATTCAGTACTTC.

V is TRBV2 and J is TRBJ1-2, with no clear D. The ends were cut back, 4 bases at V and 4 bases at J, with 10 bases in the middle. CDR3 length equals 13 residues. Germline V lookup: CDR1 SNHLY, CDR2 FYNNEI. CDR3: CASSGQTSYGYTF. The CDR3 DNA follows: TGTGCCAGCAGTGGTCAGACGAGCTATGGCTACACCTTC.

J is TRBJ2-3 and V is TRBV4-3, with 9 bases that match TRBD2. This CDR3 has 17 residues. In germline, CDR1 is LGHNA, CDR2 YSLEER. V was pared by 0 bases and J by 6 bases, with 10 bases of the junction left unmatched. CDR3 protein: CASSQDRAGGPEDTQYF. The DNA of the CDR3 is TGCGCCAGCAGCCAAGATCGGGCGGGGGGGCCGGAGGATACGCAGTATTTT.

The J gene is TRBJ2-2, the V gene TRBV6-1, with D possibly called TRBD1 or TRBD2 (5 bases each). Trimming pared 4 bases from V and 1 base from J, leaving 10 bases between. CDR1 and CDR2 (germline): MNHNS, SASEGT. The CDR3 runs 15 residues. In DNA, the CDR3 is TGTGCCAGCAGTGTCGGGGCGGTGAACACCGGGGAGCTGTTTTTT. Encoded protein: CASSVGAVNTGELFF.

The chain joins TRBV28 to TRBJ2-7; D may match TRBD1 or TRBD2 (7 bases each). Germline loops: CDR1 MDHEN, CDR2 SYDVKM. Deletions cut 6 bases from V and 0 bases from J, with 18 bases between. CDR3 size: 16 residues. As DNA, the CDR3 is TGTGCCAGCAGAGCTACAGGGAGGGGGCCCTCCTACGAGCAGTACTTC. Amino acids: CASRATGRGPSYEQYF.

The chain links TRBV28 to TRBJ2-1; the D is unclear. Germline assignment: CDR1 MDHEN and CDR2 SYDVKM. V lost 4 bases to trimming and J lost 5 bases, with 3 bases between them. This CDR3 is built from 11 residues. The CDR3: CASSWNNEQFF. CDR3 sequence (DNA): TGTGCCAGCAGTTGGAACAATGAGCAGTTCTTC.

This clone was seen a few times. The genes are TRBV10-1 and TRBJ2-5; 7 bases are a match to TRBD1. The germline V gene has CDR1 WNHNN and CDR2 SYGVQD (reference sequence). CDR3 size: 15 residues. Trimming at V came to 0 bases and at J to 3 bases, leaving 4 bases not matched to a gene. CDR3 bases: TGCGCCAGCAGTGAGTCGCACAGGGGAGAAGAGACCCAGTACTTC. Encoded protein: CASSESHRGEETQYF.

A remark on this clone: The sample has other DNA sequences that encode this CDR3 too. The chain employs TRBV18 and TRBJ1-6; D may be TRBD1 (6 bases). The germline V and J ends were trimmed by 1 base and 7 bases, with 8 bases remaining between them. The CDR3 spans 14 residues. The germline V gene encodes CDR1 KGHSH and CDR2 LQKENI. CDR3 region: CASSPQGDNSPLHF. For the CDR3, the DNA is TGTGCCAGCTCACCACAGGGGGACAATTCACCCCTCCACTTT. Full variable domain (rest looked up from reference TRBV18 and TRBJ1-6): NAGVMQNPRHLVRRRGQEARLRCSPMKGHSHVYWYRQLPEEGLKFMVYLQKENIIDESGMPKERFSAEFPKEGPSILRIQQVVRGDSAAYFCASSPQGDNSPLHFGNGTRLTVT.

The chain couples TRBV11-2 to TRBJ2-5, with a tentative D call TRBD1 (6 bases). Germline-derived CDR1 and CDR2 are SGHAT and FQNNGV. The CDR3 covers 17 residues. Trimming stripped 4 bases from V and 5 bases from J, with 23 bases between. In nucleotides, the CDR3 is TGTGCCAGCAGCTACAGGGCACAACTAGTAGGTCAGGAGACCCAGTACTTC. It encodes CASSYRAQLVGQETQYF.

A note on this clone: Other DNA sequences of this sample code for an identical CDR3. This chain joins TRBV5-1 and TRBJ2-1, with unresolved D. Germline V gene sequence: CDR1 SGHRS, CDR2 YFSETQ. Trimming shortened V by 0 bases and J by 4 bases, and 8 bases separated the two germline ends. This CDR3 is 14 amino acids long. CDR3 in DNA: TGCGCCAGCAGCTTGGTCGGGCAGTACAATGAGCAGTTCTTC. Translated, it gives CASSLVGQYNEQFF.

The chain joins TRBV11-1 to TRBJ2-1; D tentatively reads TRBD1 or TRBD2 (5 bases each). Trimming took 0 bases from V and 5 from J, leaving 14 bases between them. The germline V gene has CDR1 SGHAT and CDR2 FQDESV (reference sequence). The length of the CDR3 is 16 residues. The CDR3 here is CASSLAMRGGNNEQFF. The DNA for the CDR3 is TGTGCCAGCAGCTTAGCGATGAGGGGCGGCAACAATGAGCAGTTCTTC.

The chain is built from TRBV7-2 and TRBJ2-1, with 9 bases fitting TRBD2. CDR3 length equals 15 residues. The germline V gene encodes CDR1 SGHTA and CDR2 FQGNSA. J was trimmed by 4 bases and V by 6 bases; bases with no gene match: 7. CDR3: CASSKLAGFYNEQFF. The CDR3 bases are TGTGCCAGCAGTAAACTAGCGGGTTTTTACAATGAGCAGTTCTTC.

The chain uses TRBV5-5 and TRBJ2-7; D possibly matches TRBD1 or TRBD2 (5 bases each). The CDR3 sequence is 15 residues long. From germline, CDR1 is SGHKS and CDR2 YYEKEE (reference sequence). V lost 0 bases, J lost 5 bases, and 15 bases lay in between. For the CDR3, the DNA is TGTGCCAGCAGCTTGGCGGGGTCGGGACGGGACGAGCAGTACTTC. Residues: CASSLAGSGRDEQYF.

This CDR3 is CASSVGQSTEAFF. DNA for the CDR3: TGTGCCAGCAGCGTGGGACAGTCCACTGAAGCTTTCTTT. The chain is built from TRBV7-2 and TRBJ1-1; 7 bases map to TRBD1. Germline CDR1 is SGHTA and CDR2 is FQGNSA. Trimming cost V 5 bases and J 4 bases; bases outside gene matches: 4. This CDR3 is 13 amino acids long.

The V and J genes are TRBV9 and TRBJ2-6, with TRBD1 matching over 9 bases. The CDR3 runs 19 residues. The germline V gene has CDR1 SGDLS and CDR2 YYNGEE. J was trimmed by 0 bases and V by 4 bases; bases with no gene match: 11. CDR3 in DNA: TGTGCCAGCAGCCGGGACAGGGTTCGGATGGACTCTGGGGCCAACGTCCTGACTTTC. Protein product: CASSRDRVRMDSGANVLTF. Full variable domain (rest looked up from reference TRBV9 and TRBJ2-6): DSGVTQTPKHLITATGQRVTLRCSPRSGDLSVYWYQQSLDQGLQFLIQYYNGEERAKGNILERFSAQQFPDLHSELNLSSLELGDSALYFCASSRDRVRMDSGANVLTFGAGSRLTVL.

This clone was detected once. The gene calls are TRBV5-4 and TRBJ1-6, with no clear D. The germline V and J ends were trimmed by 4 bases and 6 bases, with 14 bases remaining between them. The CDR3 contains 15 residues. Germline-derived CDR1 and CDR2 are SGHNT and YYREEE (reference sequence). As DNA, the CDR3 is TGTGCCAGCAGCCCTGGGTGGGTTAGTAATTCACCCCTCCACTTT. Translating it yields CASSPGWVSNSPLHF.

V and J are TRBV11-1 and TRBJ2-7, with a weak D call TRBD2 (6 bases). Looked up from germline, CDR1 is SGHAT and CDR2 is FQDESV (reference sequence). The CDR3 is made up of 14 amino acids. The V and J ends lost 11 bases and 2 bases respectively, with 19 bases between them. CDR3 protein: CASAGGAPTYEQYF. CDR3 bases: TGTGCCTCCGCCGGAGGGGCACCCACCTACGAGCAGTACTTC.

The rearrangement joins TRBV4-2 to TRBJ2-7, with 11 bases identical to TRBD2. Trimming removed 0 bases from V and 2 bases from J; junction bases left unmatched: 6. Germline V CDR1 and CDR2: LGHNA, YNFKEQ. The CDR3 loop spans 17 amino acids. The CDR3 here is CASSQETSGSGAYEQYF. CDR3 DNA sequence: TGTGCCAGCAGCCAAGAAACTAGCGGGAGTGGGGCCTACGAGCAGTACTTC.

V is TRBV7-6 and J is TRBJ1-2; D is undetermined. Germline V lookup: CDR1 SGHVS, CDR2 FNYEAQ. V shed 0 bases and J shed 2 bases, with 7 bases lying between them. The CDR3 covers 14 residues. CDR3 sequence (DNA): TGTGCCAGCAGCTTAGCGGGAGAAAACTATGGCTACACCTTC. Translated, it gives CASSLAGENYGYTF. Supplemented by reference TRBV7-6 and TRBJ1-2, the full variable domain reads GAGVSQSPRYKVTKRGQDVALRCDPISGHVSLYWYRQALGQGPEFLTYFNYEAQQDKSGLPNDRFSAERPEGSISTLTIQRTEQRDSAMYRCASSLAGENYGYTFGSGTRLTVV.

V and J are TRBV27 and TRBJ1-2; tentatively, D is TRBD1 (5 bases). From germline, CDR1 is MNHEY and CDR2 SMNVEV (reference sequence). CDR3 size: 17 residues. Between the trimmed V and J ends, which lost 5 bases and 3 bases, there was a span of 22 bases. DNA for the CDR3: TGTGCCAGCAGTCCAACCGGGACGCTGGGTTCTGACTATGGCTACACCTTC. This codes for CASSPTGTLGSDYGYTF.

The rearrangement uses TRBV30 and TRBJ1-2; 10 nucleotides line up with TRBD1. Germline-derived CDR1 and CDR2 are GTSNPN and SVGIG (reference sequence). There are 14 residues in the CDR3. The J segment lost 8 bases and the V segment lost 7 bases, leaving 13 bases of the junction unmatched. The CDR3 protein is CASKRRDRGSGYTF. In DNA form, the CDR3 reads TGTGCCTCAAAAAGGCGGGACAGGGGCTCCGGCTACACCTTC.

The chain combines TRBV27 with TRBJ2-5; D unresolved. V lost 6 bases and J lost 4, with 9 bases in between. This CDR3 region has 12 residues. Germline V lookup: CDR1 MNHEY, CDR2 SMNVEV (reference sequence). CDR3 sequence reads: CASSPPGETQYF. The DNA of the CDR3 is TGTGCCAGCAGCCCTCCCGGAGAGACCCAGTACTTC.

This chain connects TRBV15 to TRBJ2-5, with TRBD1 matching 7 bases. The CDR3 contains 15 residues. CDR1 LNHNV and CDR2 YYDKDF come from the germline V gene (reference sequence). V shed 5 bases, J shed 4 bases, and the junction held 10 bases outside the gene matches. The CDR3 nucleotides are TGTGCCACCAGCGGCTCCCGACAGGGTCTAGAGACCCAGTACTTC. Translated: CATSGSRQGLETQYF.

The rearrangement joins TRBV5-6 to TRBJ2-3; 9 bases match TRBD1. Trimming took 0 bases from V and 4 from J; bases not matched to a gene: 6. From germline, CDR1 is SGHDT and CDR2 YYEEEE. CDR3 size: 16 residues. CDR3 amino acids: CASSLAGTGSADTQYF. CDR3 nucleotide sequence: TGTGCCAGCAGCTTGGCCGGGACAGGGTCCGCAGATACGCAGTATTTT. The whole variable domain, filled in from reference TRBV5-6 and TRBJ2-3, reads DAGVTQSPTHLIKTRGQQVTLRCSPKSGHDTVSWYQQALGQGPQFIFQYYEEEERQRGNFPDRFSGHQFPNYSSELNVNALLLGDSALYLCASSLAGTGSADTQYFGPGTRLTVL.

V gene TRBV11-2 combines with J gene TRBJ1-1, with D uncertain. The CDR3 runs to 13 residues. V lost 2 bases, J lost 2 bases, and 6 bases lay in between. CDR1 is SGHAT, CDR2 FQNNGV, per germline. CDR3 sequence reads: CASSLIRNTEAFF. CDR3 sequence (DNA): TGTGCCAGCAGCTTAATCAGAAACACTGAAGCTTTCTTT.

J is TRBJ2-7 and V is TRBV28, with 9 bases fitting TRBD2. This CDR3 region has 15 residues. V trimming: 3 bases; J trimming: 7 bases; junction bases outside the gene matches: 10. CDR1 and CDR2 from the germline V gene are MDHEN and SYDVKM. The CDR3 region is CASSLVSSGTLEQYF. The CDR3 bases are TGTGCCAGCAGTTTGGTTTCTAGCGGGACCCTTGAGCAGTACTTC. The whole variable domain, filled in from reference TRBV28 and TRBJ2-7, reads DVKVTQSSRYLVKRTGEKVFLECVQDMDHENMFWYRQDPGLGLRLIYFSYDVKMKEKGDIPEGYSVSREKKERFSLILESASTNQTSMYLCASSLVSSGTLEQYFGPGTRLTVT.

CDR3 DNA: TGTGCCAGCAGTTACAGACTAGCGGGAGCCTACGAGCAGTACTTC. It encodes CASSYRLAGAYEQYF. The rearrangement links TRBV6-5 to TRBJ2-7; 12 bases fit TRBD2. The germline CDR1 and CDR2 sequences are MNHEY and SVGAGI. This CDR3 is 15 amino acids long. V lost 2 bases, J lost 2 bases, and 1 base stayed unmatched.

This clone was counted between two and nine times. The rearrangement joins TRBV4-3 to TRBJ1-2; D remains unclear. Between the trimmed V and J ends, which lost 1 base and 2 bases, there was a span of 5 bases. There are 13 residues in the CDR3. Germline-derived CDR1 and CDR2 are LGHNA and YSLEER. CDR3 bases: TGCGCCAGCAGCCAAGGGCGGAACTATGGCTACACCTTC. Translating it yields CASSQGRNYGYTF.

The chain links TRBV9 to TRBJ1-6; 8 bases are shared with TRBD1. V dropped 0 bases and J dropped 5; count of bases not matched to a gene: 4. Germline V CDR1 and CDR2: SGDLS, YYNGEE. The CDR3 length is 16 residues. This CDR3 is CASSVELDRDNSPLHF. CDR3 nucleotide sequence: TGTGCCAGCAGCGTAGAGCTGGACAGGGATAATTCACCCCTCCACTTT.

This rearrangement joins TRBV25-1 to TRBJ2-6; tentatively, D is TRBD1 (5 bases). There are 17 residues in the CDR3. Trimming took off 2 bases at V and 0 bases at J, with 11 bases between the two ends. CDR1 and CDR2 from the germline V gene are MGHDK and SYGVNS. The DNA for the CDR3 is TGTGCCAGCAGTGAAGAGTTAGACAGCTCTGGGGCCAACGTCCTGACTTTC. It yields the protein CASSEELDSSGANVLTF.

The rearrangement uses TRBV5-1 and TRBJ2-7, with D uncertain. CDR1 SGHRS and CDR2 YFSETQ come from the germline V gene. The CDR3 is made up of 15 amino acids. V dropped 0 bases and J dropped 3 bases, with 13 bases sitting between them. The CDR3 DNA reads TGCGCCAGCAGCTTGGGCAGCACTCGACTCTACGAGCAGTACTTC. Its protein product is CASSLGSTRLYEQYF.

The V call is TRBV18, the J call TRBJ2-5; TRBD2 agrees at 10 bases. The CDR3 sequence is 18 residues long. The germline CDR1 and CDR2 sequences are KGHSH and LQKENI. J was trimmed by 1 base and V by 1 base; bases with no gene match: 9. The CDR3 here is CASSPLGLTSGVQETQYF. In DNA form, the CDR3 reads TGTGCCAGCTCACCACTCGGATTAACTAGCGGGGTCCAAGAGACCCAGTACTTC. The full variable domain, with the rest looked up from reference TRBV18 and TRBJ2-5, is NAGVMQNPRHLVRRRGQEARLRCSPMKGHSHVYWYRQLPEEGLKFMVYLQKENIIDESGMPKERFSAEFPKEGPSILRIQQVVRGDSAAYFCASSPLGLTSGVQETQYFGPGTRLLVL.